This entry lists 18 T cell receptor beta chains sequenced from one sample in a study of identical twins. TCRdb used MiXCR to reprocess the 5' RACE reads, holding one entry per CDR3 protein. The sample includes 450,000 or so distinct CDR3 sequences, approximately 14% of them seen just once. These data are also associated with another study on yellow fever vaccine responses in identical twins.

Material for sequencing was CD4+ T cells sorted from blood. The origin of the receptors is a woman between 18 and 30 years old in good health.

This clonotype was picked up a small number of times. The chain recombines TRBV7-3 with TRBJ1-1; the D gene is possibly TRBD1 (6 bases). Trimming shortened V by 5 bases and J by 6 bases, and 19 bases separated the two germline ends. The germline V gene encodes CDR1 SGHTA and CDR2 FQGTGA. The CDR3 consists of 15 residues. CDR3 region: CASSPGPAGAPEAFF. CDR3 DNA: TGTGCCAGCAGCCCAGGTCCTGCAGGGGCCCCTGAAGCTTTCTTT.

This clonotype was seen a few times. J is TRBJ2-2 and V is TRBV7-2; TRBD1 aligns across 7 bases. CDR3 length equals 14 residues. Per the germline V gene, CDR1 is SGHTA and CDR2 is FQGNSA. The J segment lost 13 bases and the V segment lost 4 bases, leaving 12 bases of the junction unmatched. For the CDR3, the DNA is TGTGCCAGCAGCTCCCAGATGGTAGGGGGCACGCTGTTTTTT. Translating gives CASSSQMVGGTLFF.

The chain couples TRBV7-9 to TRBJ2-2, with a possible D match to TRBD2 (7 bases). Deletions cut 0 bases from V and 5 bases from J, with 16 bases between. Germline loops: CDR1 SEHNR, CDR2 FQNEAQ (reference sequence). The CDR3 extends over 17 amino acids. The CDR3 reads CASSLAGARGATGELFF. CDR3 DNA: TGTGCCAGCAGCTTAGCGGGAGCACGGGGGGCGACCGGGGAGCTGTTTTTT.

The chain is built from TRBV19 and TRBJ2-2, with D uncertain. This CDR3 comprises 17 residues. Germline V gives CDR1 LNHDA, CDR2 SQIVND (reference sequence). V was trimmed by 2 bases and J by 1 base, leaving 14 bases between them. The CDR3 spells CASSITSRTGNTGELFF. CDR3 nucleotides: TGTGCCAGTAGTATAACCAGCAGGACCGGGAACACCGGGGAGCTGTTTTTT.

This clonotype occurred a few times. The chain is built from TRBV18 and TRBJ2-1; no clear D. V lost 3 bases, J lost 5 bases, and 8 bases lay in between. Germline V gene sequence: CDR1 KGHSH, CDR2 LQKENI. The CDR3 has 13 residues. The CDR3 bases are TGTGCCAGCTCACCCGGGCTAGACAATGAGCAGTTCTTC. It translates to CASSPGLDNEQFF.

V is TRBV30 and J is TRBJ2-1; D possibly corresponds to TRBD2 (6 bases). Trimming shortened V by 8 bases and J by 2 bases, and 7 bases separated the two germline ends. The CDR3 runs to 11 residues. CDR1 is GTSNPN, CDR2 SVGIG, per germline (reference sequence). The CDR3 sequence is CAGEAYNEQFF. The CDR3 DNA is TGTGCCGGGGAGGCCTACAATGAGCAGTTCTTC.

This clonotype has only a few counts. This rearrangement joins TRBV14 to TRBJ1-6, with unresolved D. V was trimmed by 1 base and J by 10 bases, leaving 8 bases between them. This CDR3 is 13 amino acids long. The germline CDR1 and CDR2 sequences are SGHDN and FVKESK. CDR3 in DNA: TGTGCCAGCAGCCAAGCCTGGCGATCACCCCTCCACTTT. This gives the protein CASSQAWRSPLHF.

The chain is built from TRBV10-3 and TRBJ2-2; no reliable D call. The CDR3 contains 13 residues. CDR1 is ENHRY and CDR2 is SYGVKD in the germline V gene. Trimming stripped 4 bases from V and 9 bases from J, with 12 bases between. The CDR3 region is CAISVTRARELFF. CDR3 nucleotides: TGTGCCATCAGTGTGACCCGTGCCCGGGAGCTGTTTTTT.

This rearrangement joins TRBV20-1 to TRBJ1-6; 7 bases agree with TRBD1. This CDR3 has 13 amino acids. Germline V lookup: CDR1 DFQATT, CDR2 SNEGSKA (reference sequence). V shed 8 bases and J 3 bases; nucleotides not matched to a gene: 4. This CDR3 reads CSPRQGYNSPLHF. The CDR3 bases are TGCAGTCCGAGACAGGGCTATAATTCACCCCTCCACTTT.

This clonotype was recorded many times. The chain carries TRBV29-1 and TRBJ2-1; 15 bases are shared with TRBD2. CDR1 is SQVTM, CDR2 ANQGSEA, per germline. Trimming at V came to 7 bases and at J to 9 bases, leaving 7 bases not matched to a gene. There are 14 residues in the CDR3. CDR3 nucleotides: TGCAGCGCCCCCGGACTAGCGGGAGGGCTTGAGCAGTTCTTC. The encoded protein is CSAPGLAGGLEQFF.

V gene TRBV7-2 combines with J gene TRBJ1-1, with D possibly being TRBD1 (5 bases). Between the trimmed V and J ends, which lost 6 bases and 1 base, there was a span of 12 bases. The CDR3 sequence is 14 residues long. Germline CDR1 SGHTA, CDR2 FQGNSA. Here the CDR3 DNA reads TGTGCCAGCAGTATTAGCGGGGGGAACACTGAAGCTTTCTTT. Translating gives CASSISGGNTEAFF. Supplemented by reference TRBV7-2 and TRBJ1-1, the full variable domain reads GAGVSQSPSNKVTEKGKDVELRCDPISGHTALYWYRQSLGQGLEFLIYFQGNSAPDKSGLPSDRFSAERTGGSVSTLTIQRTQQEDSAVYLCASSISGGNTEAFFGQGTRLTVV.

V and J are TRBV20-1 and TRBJ2-1; TRBD2 agrees at 16 bases. V lost 3 bases and J lost 0; bases outside the gene matches: 2. CDR3 length equals 17 residues. Germline V CDR1 and CDR2: DFQATT, SNEGSKA (reference sequence). The CDR3 sequence: CSARGLAGGSSYNEQFF. For the CDR3, the DNA is TGCAGTGCTAGGGGACTAGCGGGGGGGAGCTCCTACAATGAGCAGTTCTTC.

This rearrangement joins TRBV25-1 to TRBJ2-7; no clear D gene. V dropped 4 bases and J dropped 3 bases, with 16 bases sitting between them. This CDR3 region has 15 residues. Per germline, CDR1 MGHDK and CDR2 SYGVNS. The CDR3 bases are TGTGCCAGCAGTGTACTCGGGCAGCAAAGCTACGAGCAGTACTTC. Protein: CASSVLGQQSYEQYF.

The rearrangement joins TRBV6-5 to TRBJ2-2, with D unresolved. Germline CDR1 reads MNHEY; CDR2 reads SVGAGI. V was shortened by 10 bases and J by 5 bases, with 8 bases between the two germline ends. This CDR3 is built from 11 residues. This CDR3 is CATWRTGELFF. For the CDR3, the DNA is TGTGCCACCTGGCGTACCGGGGAGCTGTTTTTT.

This sequence joins TRBV7-2 and TRBJ2-1; D is undetermined. V was shortened by 5 bases and J by 9 bases, with 11 bases between the two germline ends. This CDR3 region has 12 residues. Germline CDR1 and CDR2: SGHTA and FQGNSA. CDR3 in DNA: TGTGCCAGCAGCCAAGGAGTTTCTGAGCAGTTCTTC. It is translated as CASSQGVSEQFF.

The chain employs TRBV7-6 and TRBJ2-7; 7 nucleotides match TRBD1. CDR3 length equals 17 residues. V lost 2 bases and J lost 3; bases outside the gene matches: 13. Germline V lookup: CDR1 SGHVS, CDR2 FNYEAQ. The CDR3 DNA follows: TGTGCCAGCAGCTTATTCACAGGGGACACCCTCTACTACGAGCAGTACTTC. This encodes CASSLFTGDTLYYEQYF.

This rearrangement joins TRBV28 to TRBJ2-5; the D is unclear. Germline V gene data show CDR1 as MDHEN and CDR2 as SYDVKM. The V gene lost 4 bases and the J gene lost 1 base, with 4 bases spanning the gap. There are 12 residues in the CDR3. This chain's CDR3 is CASSSFQETQYF. CDR3 nucleotides: TGTGCCAGCAGTTCCTTCCAAGAGACCCAGTACTTC.

This clonotype was counted ten times or more. J is TRBJ1-4 and V is TRBV6-6; tentative D call: TRBD1 (6 bases). Looked up from germline, CDR1 is MNHNY and CDR2 is SVGAGI (reference sequence). There are 14 residues in the CDR3. Trimming removed 6 bases from V and 6 bases from J, with 14 bases in between. CDR3 sequence (DNA): TGTGCCAGCAGCGACAGGTCGGTCGATGAAAAACTGTTTTTT. Protein: CASSDRSVDEKLFF.